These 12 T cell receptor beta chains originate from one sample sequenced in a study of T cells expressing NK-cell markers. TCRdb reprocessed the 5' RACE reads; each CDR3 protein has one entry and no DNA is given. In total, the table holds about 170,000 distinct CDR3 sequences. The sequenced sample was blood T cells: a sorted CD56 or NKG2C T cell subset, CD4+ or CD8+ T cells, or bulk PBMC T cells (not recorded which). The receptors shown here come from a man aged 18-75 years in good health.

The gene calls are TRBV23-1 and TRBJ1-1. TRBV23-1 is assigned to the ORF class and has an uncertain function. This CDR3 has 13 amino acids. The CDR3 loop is CASSQWVNTEAFF.

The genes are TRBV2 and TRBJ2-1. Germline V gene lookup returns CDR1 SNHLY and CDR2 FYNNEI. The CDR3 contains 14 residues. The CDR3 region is CASSDRHRINEQFF.

CDR3 protein: CATSDRTAPTYNEQFF. The J gene is TRBJ2-1, the V gene TRBV24-1; the D gene TCRdb calls, TRBD1, cannot be checked with no DNA. Germline V gene lookup returns CDR1 KGHDR and CDR2 SFDVKD. The CDR3 spans 16 residues.

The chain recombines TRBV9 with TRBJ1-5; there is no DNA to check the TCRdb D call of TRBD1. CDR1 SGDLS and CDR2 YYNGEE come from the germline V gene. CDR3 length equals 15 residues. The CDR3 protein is CASSVGQGSWEPQHF.

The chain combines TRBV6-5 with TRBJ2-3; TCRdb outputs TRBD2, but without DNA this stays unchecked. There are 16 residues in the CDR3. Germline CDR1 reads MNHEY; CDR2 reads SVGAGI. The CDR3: CASSYSAGVSTDTQYF.

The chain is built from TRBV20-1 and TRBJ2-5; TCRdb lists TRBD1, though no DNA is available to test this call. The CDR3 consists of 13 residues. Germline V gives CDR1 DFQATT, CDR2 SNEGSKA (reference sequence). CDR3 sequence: CSARSGVAETQYF.

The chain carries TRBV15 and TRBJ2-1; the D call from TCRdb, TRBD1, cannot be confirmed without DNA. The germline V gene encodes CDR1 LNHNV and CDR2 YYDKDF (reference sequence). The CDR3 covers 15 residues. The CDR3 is CATSGGQNPYNEQFF.

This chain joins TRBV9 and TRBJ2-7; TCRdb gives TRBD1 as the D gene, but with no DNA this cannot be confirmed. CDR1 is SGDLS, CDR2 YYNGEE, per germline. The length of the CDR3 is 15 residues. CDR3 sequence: CASTEPGPMSGEQYF.

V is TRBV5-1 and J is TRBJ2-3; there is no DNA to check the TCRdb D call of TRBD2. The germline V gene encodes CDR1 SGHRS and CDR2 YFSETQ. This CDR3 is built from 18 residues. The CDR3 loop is CASSPLGTSGGRGDTQYF.

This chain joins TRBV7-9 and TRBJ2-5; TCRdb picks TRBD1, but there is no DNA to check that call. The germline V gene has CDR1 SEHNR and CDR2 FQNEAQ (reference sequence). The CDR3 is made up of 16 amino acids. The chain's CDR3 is CASSSSRDAGPETQYF.

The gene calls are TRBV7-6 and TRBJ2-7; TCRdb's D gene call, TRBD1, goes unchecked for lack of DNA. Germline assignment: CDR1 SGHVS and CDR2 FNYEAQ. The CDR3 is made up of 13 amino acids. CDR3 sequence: CASSLSGNGEQYF.

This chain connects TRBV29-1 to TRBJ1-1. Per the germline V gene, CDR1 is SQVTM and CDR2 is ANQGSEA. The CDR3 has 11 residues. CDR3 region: CSVRGGFEAFF.